This TCR beta chain was retrieved from a study of tumor-infiltrating lymphocytes in primary liver carcinoma. Broader study findings: No more than about 8-24% of top clones could be seen in all five tumor regions.

With about 470 ng total RNA as template and a constant-region primer, TCR beta cDNA was made. For TCR beta, libraries were produced by three nested multiplex PCR rounds using slightly modified ARM-PCR. A C-beta reverse primer and TRBV1-TRBV30 forward primers served in each of the first two PCR rounds, at ten to eleven cycles apiece. TCRdb called the multiplex PCR reads again in MiXCR, with one record for every CDR3 protein. The sample records about 120,000 distinct CDR3 sequences, about 68% being singletons. On this clonotype itself: The antigen is not known. Germline and junction disagree at one end, which may indicate a read error.

This CDR3 has 11 residues. Investigators took RNA and DNA out together from approximately 22-30 mg of unsorted bulk tissue. Surgeons resected the patients' primary liver carcinomas. The source material was liver tumor tissue from sampling region 1. Subset: tumor region T1, superior pole. The rearrangement links TRBV12-3 or TRBV12-4 to TRBJ2-3; D is unclear. This TCR was sampled from a woman in her fifties or sixties with primary liver carcinoma and hepatitis B virus infection. CDR3 protein: CASSFRDMQYF. In nucleotides, the CDR3 is TGTGCCAGCAGTTTTAGGGATATGCAGTATTTT.